The 26 T cell receptor beta chains below come from one sample, sequenced in a study of naive and memory T cell subsets. Both TRBC1 and TRBC2 were covered by a beta constant-region primer of two equimolar oligonucleotides. MiXCR was run by TCRdb on the UMI-ligation and nested PCR reads, yielding one entry per CDR3 protein. Among about 90,000 distinct CDR3 sequences listed, 7% were seen once. The sample consisted of central memory CD4+ T cells from blood. Receptor source: a human donor in good health.

This clonotype has only a few counts. J is TRBJ2-1 and V is TRBV2, with 12 nucleotides matching TRBD2. Trimming removed 8 bases from V and 5 bases from J; junction bases left unmatched: 7. The CDR3 contains 15 residues. In germline, CDR1 is SNHLY, CDR2 FYNNEI. CDR3 region: CASFRTSGINNEQFF. Here the CDR3 DNA reads TGTGCCAGCTTCCGGACTAGCGGGATCAACAATGAGCAGTTCTTC.

This clonotype has a count of ten or more. This chain connects TRBV5-4 to TRBJ2-3; 7 bases map to TRBD2. Unmatched junction bases numbered 15, after V lost 1 base and J lost 1 base. The CDR3 has 19 amino acids. CDR1 is SGHNT and CDR2 is YYREEE in the germline V gene (reference sequence). CDR3 sequence (DNA): TGTGCCAGCAGCTTGAGGGGCCTAGGGGAGCGGGGCGGCACAGATACGCAGTATTTT. The encoded protein is CASSLRGLGERGGTDTQYF.

At least ten counts were recorded for this clonotype. The rearrangement uses TRBV5-4 and TRBJ2-3; TRBD1 might be the D (6 bases). This CDR3 spans 13 amino acids. Germline V CDR1 and CDR2: SGHNT, YYREEE (reference sequence). Trimming took off 0 bases at V and 6 bases at J, with 8 bases between the two ends. Here the CDR3 reads CASSLDRADTQYF. CDR3 bases: TGTGCCAGCAGCTTGGACAGGGCGGATACGCAGTATTTT.

V gene TRBV7-9 combines with J gene TRBJ2-1; D might be TRBD2 (6 bases). CDR3 size: 15 residues. CDR1 is SEHNR, CDR2 FQNEAQ, per germline (reference sequence). V was pared by 3 bases and J by 8 bases, with 17 bases between. CDR3 nucleotide sequence: TGTGCCAGCAGCTTGGGAGGAACTAGTGGGGATGAGCAGTTCTTC. As protein: CASSLGGTSGDEQFF.

This clonotype came up many times. The chain employs TRBV7-2 and TRBJ1-3; no definite D call. Looked up from germline, CDR1 is SGHTA and CDR2 is FQGNSA. The CDR3 loop spans 15 amino acids. Trimming shortened V by 4 bases and J by 0 bases, and 10 bases separated the two germline ends. The CDR3: CASSSHISSGNTIYF. The CDR3 DNA reads TGTGCCAGCAGCTCTCACATTAGCTCTGGAAACACCATATATTTT.

This clonotype occurred many times. The chain employs TRBV14 and TRBJ2-7; TRBD2 aligns across 8 bases. Germline V gene sequence: CDR1 SGHDN, CDR2 FVKESK. The CDR3 totals 16 residues. V trimming: 1 base; J trimming: 7 bases; junction bases outside the gene matches: 12. CDR3 DNA: TGTGCCAGCAGCCAAGCGAAAGCGGGAGAGGTAGAGGAGCAGTACTTC. This translates into CASSQAKAGEVEEQYF.

This clonotype has at least ten counts. The rearrangement uses TRBV24-1 and TRBJ1-5; D gene ambiguous. The CDR3 is 15 residues long. V was shortened by 2 bases and J by 3 bases, with 10 bases between the two germline ends. Per the germline V gene, CDR1 is KGHDR and CDR2 is SFDVKD. The CDR3 here is CATSDSRGLNQPQHF. For the CDR3, the DNA is TGTGCCACCAGTGATTCGCGCGGGCTCAATCAGCCCCAGCATTTT.

This clonotype was seen ten or more times. DNA of the CDR3: TGTGCCAGCTGTAGCCGGATCAATGAAAAACTGTTTTTT. Protein: CASCSRINEKLFF. The chain links TRBV28 to TRBJ1-4; D unclear. The germline V gene has CDR1 MDHEN and CDR2 SYDVKM. The CDR3 loop spans 13 amino acids. The ends were cut back, 8 bases at V and 5 bases at J, with 12 bases in the middle.

This clonotype was counted at least ten times. V is TRBV7-9 and J is TRBJ2-1; 11 positions agree with TRBD2. The CDR3 contains 16 residues. Germline V CDR1 and CDR2: SEHNR, FQNEAQ (reference sequence). The junction had 5 bases not matched to a gene; V was cut back by 3 bases and J by 4 bases. CDR3 region: CASSFSGRANYNEQFF. The DNA for the CDR3 is TGTGCCAGCAGCTTTAGCGGGAGGGCGAATTACAATGAGCAGTTCTTC.

This chain connects TRBV29-1 to TRBJ2-1; 10 nucleotides line up with TRBD2. Per the germline V gene, CDR1 is SQVTM and CDR2 is ANQGSEA. The CDR3 loop spans 13 amino acids. V shed 8 bases, J shed 10 bases, and the junction held 11 bases outside the gene matches. CDR3 protein: CSPVLAGVLEQFF. Written as DNA, the CDR3 is TGCAGCCCCGTCCTAGCGGGGGTCCTCGAGCAGTTCTTC.

This clonotype was counted at least ten times. The chain's CDR3 is CASTPSPGSGNTIYF. Here the CDR3 DNA reads TGTGCCAGCACCCCATCCCCGGGGTCTGGAAACACCATATATTTT. The chain combines TRBV7-2 with TRBJ1-3, with D uncertain. CDR3 size: 15 residues. V was cut by 7 bases and J by 1 base, with 14 bases left in between. Germline lookup yields CDR1 SGHTA and CDR2 FQGNSA.

The sample holds many counts of this clonotype. The chain carries TRBV20-1 and TRBJ1-2; D uncertain. The CDR3 length is 14 residues. The V gene lost 6 bases and the J gene lost 5 bases, with 19 bases spanning the gap. Germline V gene lookup returns CDR1 DFQATT and CDR2 SNEGSKA (reference sequence). In DNA, the CDR3 is TGCAGTGCCAAGATGACGAGCGTAGGGTATGGCTACACCTTC. It specifies CSAKMTSVGYGYTF.

This clonotype has a count of ten or more. This chain links TRBV2 with TRBJ1-1; D possibly corresponds to TRBD1 (5 bases). The CDR3 totals 15 residues. Looked up from germline, CDR1 is SNHLY and CDR2 is FYNNEI. Trimming pared 3 bases from V and 3 bases from J, leaving 14 bases between. CDR3 sequence reads: CASSDAGARDTEAFF. Here the CDR3 DNA reads TGTGCCAGCAGTGACGCCGGGGCGAGGGACACTGAAGCTTTCTTT.

The chain recombines TRBV24-1 with TRBJ2-1; 10 bases fit TRBD1. Trimming took 4 bases from V and 4 from J; bases not matched to a gene: 12. The CDR3 contains 18 residues. Germline V gene sequence: CDR1 KGHDR, CDR2 SFDVKD. The CDR3 sequence: CATSETNPGQGSYNEQFF. The CDR3 DNA reads TGTGCCACCAGTGAAACTAACCCGGGACAGGGGAGTTACAATGAGCAGTTCTTC.

The gene calls are TRBV6-1 and TRBJ2-1; 8 nucleotides align to TRBD1. V dropped 7 bases and J dropped 11; count of bases not matched to a gene: 13. The CDR3 loop spans 14 amino acids. Per germline, CDR1 MNHNS and CDR2 SASEGT. The CDR3 loop is CASNGVYGTGKQFF. CDR3 bases: TGTGCCAGCAACGGGGTCTACGGGACAGGTAAGCAGTTCTTC.

This clonotype was seen only a few times. This chain links TRBV3-1 with TRBJ2-7; D gene ambiguous. The V end lost 5 bases, the J end lost 7 bases, and 15 bases lay between the germline ends. Germline-derived CDR1 and CDR2 are LGHDT and YNNKEL (reference sequence). CDR3 length: 13 amino acids. The DNA of the CDR3 is TGTGCCAGCAGCGGAGTGTGGCGGACGGAGCAGTACTTC. Amino acid sequence: CASSGVWRTEQYF.

This clonotype came up many times. The rearrangement links TRBV20-1 to TRBJ2-7; TRBD2 matches 11 bases. The CDR3 has 15 amino acids. Germline V CDR1 and CDR2: DFQATT, SNEGSKA (reference sequence). V lost 7 bases to trimming and J lost 4 bases; unmatched junction nucleotides: 12. The CDR3 here is CSVDLIAGGRYEQYF. CDR3 bases: TGCAGTGTCGACCTAATAGCGGGGGGGCGGTACGAGCAGTACTTC.

In this sample, this clonotype turned up many times. The V gene is TRBV2, the J gene TRBJ2-5; 7 bases match TRBD2. The CDR3 sequence is 15 residues long. Germline-derived CDR1 and CDR2 are SNHLY and FYNNEI. The J segment lost 5 bases and the V segment lost 6 bases, leaving 12 bases of the junction unmatched. This chain's CDR3 is CASSAFGRGGETQYF. The CDR3 DNA reads TGTGCCAGCAGCGCCTTTGGGCGGGGAGGGGAGACCCAGTACTTC.

The table lists this clonotype with a few counts. The chain couples TRBV6-1 to TRBJ1-2; possibly TRBD1 for D (6 bases). V lost 3 bases, J lost 1 base, and 9 bases lay in between. There are 14 residues in the CDR3. CDR1 and CDR2 (germline): MNHNS, SASEGT. The CDR3 nucleotides are TGTGCCAGCAGTGAGGGCAGGGGTAACTATGGCTACACCTTC. Its protein is CASSEGRGNYGYTF.

This clonotype has only a few counts. The chain employs TRBV5-1 and TRBJ2-3; 7 nucleotides agree with TRBD1. The CDR3 length is 15 residues. The junction had 5 bases not matched to a gene; V was cut back by 0 bases and J by 4 bases. Germline V CDR1 and CDR2: SGHRS, YFSETQ. DNA for the CDR3: TGCGCCAGCAGCTTGGACGGGCAGGGGGCAGATACGCAGTATTTT. Translating gives CASSLDGQGADTQYF. Variable domain in full (rest from reference TRBV5-1 and TRBJ2-3): KAGVTQTPRYLIKTRGQQVTLSCSPISGHRSVSWYQQTPGQGLQFLFEYFSETQRNKGNFPGRFSGRQFSNSRSEMNVSTLELGDSALYLCASSLDGQGADTQYFGPGTRLTVL.

This clonotype was detected many times. The chain combines TRBV11-3 with TRBJ1-5; D uncertain. Trimming pared 1 base from V and 3 bases from J, leaving 4 bases between. Germline V gene sequence: CDR1 SGHNT, CDR2 YENEEA. The CDR3 covers 13 residues. The CDR3 coding sequence is TGTGCCAGCAGCTTAGGGATCAATCAGCCCCAGCATTTT. This codes for CASSLGINQPQHF. Full variable domain (remainder filled in from reference TRBV11-3 and TRBJ1-5): EAGVVQSPRYKIIEKKQPVAFWCNPISGHNTLYWYLQNLGQGPELLIRYENEEAVDDSQLPKDRFSAERLKGVDSTLKIQPAELGDSAVYLCASSLGINQPQHFGDGTRLSIL.

There are many counts of this clonotype. The CDR3 nucleotides read TGTGCCAGCTCACCTGGAGATGGGGGGAACACTGAAGCTTTCTTT. Protein: CASSPGDGGNTEAFF. The chain couples TRBV18 to TRBJ1-1; D possibly corresponds to TRBD1 (5 bases). CDR3 length equals 15 residues. Per the germline V gene, CDR1 is KGHSH and CDR2 is LQKENI. The germline V and J ends were trimmed by 3 bases and 1 base, with 12 bases remaining between them.

This clonotype was counted many times. The V call is TRBV4-1, the J call TRBJ1-2, with 7 bases lining up with TRBD1. This CDR3 has 17 residues. Germline assignment: CDR1 MGHRA and CDR2 YSYEKL. The V segment lost 1 base and the J segment 0 bases; nucleotides outside the gene matches: 8. The CDR3 region is CASSQVPGQTTNYGYTF. CDR3 nucleotide sequence: TGCGCCAGCAGCCAAGTCCCGGGACAGACAACTAACTATGGCTACACCTTC.

This clonotype was found many times. The gene calls are TRBV20-1 and TRBJ2-3; TRBD2 matches 15 bases. V shed 4 bases and J 8 bases; nucleotides not matched to a gene: 4. The length of the CDR3 is 14 residues. Germline V gene sequence: CDR1 DFQATT, CDR2 SNEGSKA (reference sequence). CDR3 in amino acids: CSATGLAGGGTQYF. Written as DNA, the CDR3 is TGCAGTGCTACGGGACTAGCGGGGGGCGGTACGCAGTATTTT.

This clonotype has at least ten counts. CDR3 DNA sequence: TGTGCCAGCAGGATGGGGGGCACAGATACGCAGTATTTT. This translates into CASRMGGTDTQYF. The V call is TRBV6-1, the J call TRBJ2-3; D is tentatively TRBD1 or TRBD2 (5 bases each). V gave up 6 bases and J gave up 1 base, with 8 bases separating them. CDR3 length: 13 residues. Looked up from germline, CDR1 is MNHNS and CDR2 is SASEGT.

This clonotype was seen many times. The chain carries TRBV7-9 and TRBJ1-5; D not certain. Germline V gene data show CDR1 as SEHNR and CDR2 as FQNEAQ (reference sequence). The CDR3 contains 14 residues. V was cut by 5 bases and J by 5 bases, with 13 bases left in between. The CDR3 DNA is TGTGCCAGCAGCCCCCCGACGGCCGATCAGCCCCAGCATTTT. The encoded protein is CASSPPTADQPQHF.